The 16 T cell receptor beta chains below were found in one sample sequenced in a study of T-cell reconstitution after alpha-beta-depleted transplantation in children. As it was prepared, the TCRbeta library received unique molecular identifiers. TCRdb independently ran MiXCR on the PCR reads; one entry per CDR3 protein. The sample contains approximately 400,000 distinct CDR3 sequences, 15% to 20% of which appear only once. Here the sequenced sample was PBMCs, mostly from graft donor cells, taken 360 days after TCRalphabeta/CD19-depleted stem cell transplant. These receptors originate from a boy less than two years old who had a stem cell transplant for Wiskott-Aldrich syndrome, so the T cells may come from the graft donor.

The chain joins TRBV2 to TRBJ2-3, with TRBD2 matching over 9 bases. V lost 6 bases to trimming and J lost 5 bases; unmatched junction nucleotides: 3. CDR1 is SNHLY, CDR2 FYNNEI, per germline. The CDR3 has 13 residues. CDR3 DNA: TGTGCCAGCAGAAGACTAGCGGTAGATACGCAGTATTTT. It yields the protein CASRRLAVDTQYF.

This clonotype has just one count. V gene TRBV21-1 combines with J gene TRBJ2-7; no check of the table's D call, TRBD1, against the DNA was made. TRBV21-1 is labeled a pseudogene. The CDR3 runs to 16 residues. The CDR3 region has the DNA TGTGCCAGCAGCAAGGTCCCTCAGGGGGCGAGCTACGAGCAGTACTTC. This translates into CASSKVPQGASYEQYF.

This clonotype was picked up one time. V usage is TRBV7-6 and J usage is TRBJ2-3, with D possibly being TRBD2 (6 bases). Per germline, CDR1 SGHVS and CDR2 FNYEAQ. The CDR3 loop spans 16 amino acids. The V end was cut by 1 base, the J end by 0 bases, with 11 bases between. In nucleotides, the CDR3 is TGTGCCAGCAGCTTAGTAGCTAGCGAAAGCACAGATACGCAGTATTTT. Its translation is CASSLVASESTDTQYF.

This clonotype was detected a few times. The chain carries TRBV7-2 and TRBJ2-2; the D gene is possibly TRBD2 (5 bases). The ends were cut back, 6 bases at V and 1 base at J, with 12 bases in the middle. Germline CDR1 SGHTA, CDR2 FQGNSA. This CDR3 comprises 15 residues. The CDR3 loop is CASRQRIQNTGELFF. The CDR3 DNA is TGTGCCAGCAGACAGCGGATCCAGAACACCGGGGAGCTGTTTTTT.

This clonotype has a handful of counts. The J gene is TRBJ2-5, the V gene TRBV7-8; D unclear. Germline lookup yields CDR1 SGHVS and CDR2 FQNEAQ. This CDR3 is built from 16 residues. Trimming stripped 2 bases from V and 0 bases from J, with 13 bases between. CDR3 sequence (DNA): TGTGCCAGCAGCTTAAGGCGGATACAGTACCAAGAGACCCAGTACTTC. It codes for CASSLRRIQYQETQYF.

This chain links TRBV29-1 with TRBJ2-1, with 12 bases fitting TRBD2. The CDR3 runs to 16 residues. In germline, CDR1 is SQVTM, CDR2 ANQGSEA. Trimming at V came to 4 bases and at J to 9 bases, leaving 13 bases not matched to a gene. CDR3 coding DNA: TGCAGCGTTGCCTACGGACTAGCGGGAAGAGGCAGTGAGCAGTTCTTC. It encodes CSVAYGLAGRGSEQFF.

This clonotype has only a few counts. The chain joins TRBV5-1 to TRBJ2-1; D gene unclear. This CDR3 spans 14 amino acids. The V gene's germline CDR1 is SGHRS and CDR2 YFSETQ. Between the trimmed V and J ends, which lost 4 bases and 2 bases, there was a span of 10 bases. The CDR3 reads CASSAGTPYNEQFF. The CDR3 coding sequence is TGCGCCAGCAGCGCTGGCACTCCCTACAATGAGCAGTTCTTC.

This clonotype was detected a few times. This chain uses TRBV9 with TRBJ2-5; 7 bases fit TRBD2. The CDR3 consists of 14 residues. The J segment lost 4 bases and the V segment lost 1 base, leaving 4 bases of the junction unmatched. Germline CDR1 and CDR2: SGDLS and YYNGEE. The DNA for the CDR3 is TGTGCCAGCAGCGTATGGACTAGTGGAGAGACCCAGTACTTC. Its translation is CASSVWTSGETQYF.

This clonotype was counted between two and nine times. The chain is built from TRBV5-1 and TRBJ2-1; TRBD1 might be the D (6 bases). CDR1 is SGHRS, CDR2 YFSETQ, per germline. The length of the CDR3 is 17 residues. With 3 bases removed from V and 6 bases from J, the gap between germline ends came to 22 bases. The CDR3 loop is CASSSIVQGWSSNEQFF. The CDR3 coding sequence is TGCGCCAGCAGCTCAATCGTACAGGGCTGGAGTAGCAATGAGCAGTTCTTC.

This chain uses TRBV2 with TRBJ2-4; 7 positions agree with TRBD1. V gave up 5 bases and J gave up 0 bases; unmatched junction bases: 7. This CDR3 is 16 amino acids long. Looked up from germline, CDR1 is SNHLY and CDR2 is FYNNEI. CDR3 coding DNA: TGTGCCAGCAGTTATAACAGGGGCCTAGCCAAAAACATTCAGTACTTC. It is translated as CASSYNRGLAKNIQYF.

The V call is TRBV29-1, the J call TRBJ2-2; 7 bases agree with TRBD1. The CDR3 is 14 amino acids. CDR1 SQVTM and CDR2 ANQGSEA come from the germline V gene. Trimming removed 6 bases from V and 4 bases from J; junction bases left unmatched: 8. The chain's CDR3 is CSVQGRLRTGELFF. The CDR3 region has the DNA TGCAGCGTACAGGGGCGGCTCCGCACCGGGGAGCTGTTTTTT.

The chain has TRBV12-3 or TRBV12-4 and TRBJ2-3; D is ambiguous. V was pared by 8 bases and J by 0 bases, with 9 bases between. The CDR3 spans 13 residues. In DNA form, the CDR3 reads TGTGCCAGCGGCGGAGCTAGCACAGATACGCAGTATTTT. This encodes CASGGASTDTQYF.

This clonotype was picked up a small number of times. The V call is TRBV5-1, the J call TRBJ2-7, with 7 bases aligning to TRBD1. Germline V CDR1 and CDR2: SGHRS, YFSETQ. The trim removed 1 base at V and 5 bases at J, leaving 9 bases unmatched. This CDR3 has 15 amino acids. CDR3 protein: CASSLTTGTDHEQYF. The DNA of the CDR3 is TGCGCCAGCAGCTTGACGACAGGGACCGATCACGAGCAGTACTTC. Full variable domain (missing parts from reference TRBV5-1 and TRBJ2-7): KAGVTQTPRYLIKTRGQQVTLSCSPISGHRSVSWYQQTPGQGLQFLFEYFSETQRNKGNFPGRFSGRQFSNSRSEMNVSTLELGDSALYLCASSLTTGTDHEQYFGPGTRLTVT.

V usage is TRBV5-1 and J usage is TRBJ2-5; 9 nucleotides agree with TRBD2. V was clipped by 0 bases and J by 2 bases; unmatched bases: 5. The length of the CDR3 is 16 residues. Germline CDR1 and CDR2: SGHRS and YFSETQ. The CDR3 DNA sequence: TGCGCCAGCAGCTTGGCGACTAGCGGAAAACAAGAGACCCAGTACTTC. It codes for CASSLATSGKQETQYF. Full variable domain (outside the CDR3, taken from reference TRBV5-1 and TRBJ2-5): KAGVTQTPRYLIKTRGQQVTLSCSPISGHRSVSWYQQTPGQGLQFLFEYFSETQRNKGNFPGRFSGRQFSNSRSEMNVSTLELGDSALYLCASSLATSGKQETQYFGPGTRLLVL.

The chain is built from TRBV11-1 and TRBJ2-1; 8 bases map to TRBD1. The CDR3 covers 18 residues. With V trimmed by 5 bases and J by 4 bases, 16 bases remained unmatched. CDR1 SGHAT and CDR2 FQDESV come from the germline V gene (reference sequence). CDR3 in DNA: TGTGCCAGCAGCCTCAGGACAGGGAAGATAGTTCCGTACAATGAGCAGTTCTTC. Translation gives CASSLRTGKIVPYNEQFF.

This rearrangement joins TRBV20-1 to TRBJ1-1; D gene ambiguous. Germline loops: CDR1 DFQATT, CDR2 SNEGSKA (reference sequence). Trimming pared 6 bases from V and 2 bases from J, leaving 13 bases between. The CDR3 has 13 amino acids. The CDR3 nucleotides read TGCAGTGCCCGTCGGGGATTAAACACTGAAGCTTTCTTT. This sequence encodes CSARRGLNTEAFF.